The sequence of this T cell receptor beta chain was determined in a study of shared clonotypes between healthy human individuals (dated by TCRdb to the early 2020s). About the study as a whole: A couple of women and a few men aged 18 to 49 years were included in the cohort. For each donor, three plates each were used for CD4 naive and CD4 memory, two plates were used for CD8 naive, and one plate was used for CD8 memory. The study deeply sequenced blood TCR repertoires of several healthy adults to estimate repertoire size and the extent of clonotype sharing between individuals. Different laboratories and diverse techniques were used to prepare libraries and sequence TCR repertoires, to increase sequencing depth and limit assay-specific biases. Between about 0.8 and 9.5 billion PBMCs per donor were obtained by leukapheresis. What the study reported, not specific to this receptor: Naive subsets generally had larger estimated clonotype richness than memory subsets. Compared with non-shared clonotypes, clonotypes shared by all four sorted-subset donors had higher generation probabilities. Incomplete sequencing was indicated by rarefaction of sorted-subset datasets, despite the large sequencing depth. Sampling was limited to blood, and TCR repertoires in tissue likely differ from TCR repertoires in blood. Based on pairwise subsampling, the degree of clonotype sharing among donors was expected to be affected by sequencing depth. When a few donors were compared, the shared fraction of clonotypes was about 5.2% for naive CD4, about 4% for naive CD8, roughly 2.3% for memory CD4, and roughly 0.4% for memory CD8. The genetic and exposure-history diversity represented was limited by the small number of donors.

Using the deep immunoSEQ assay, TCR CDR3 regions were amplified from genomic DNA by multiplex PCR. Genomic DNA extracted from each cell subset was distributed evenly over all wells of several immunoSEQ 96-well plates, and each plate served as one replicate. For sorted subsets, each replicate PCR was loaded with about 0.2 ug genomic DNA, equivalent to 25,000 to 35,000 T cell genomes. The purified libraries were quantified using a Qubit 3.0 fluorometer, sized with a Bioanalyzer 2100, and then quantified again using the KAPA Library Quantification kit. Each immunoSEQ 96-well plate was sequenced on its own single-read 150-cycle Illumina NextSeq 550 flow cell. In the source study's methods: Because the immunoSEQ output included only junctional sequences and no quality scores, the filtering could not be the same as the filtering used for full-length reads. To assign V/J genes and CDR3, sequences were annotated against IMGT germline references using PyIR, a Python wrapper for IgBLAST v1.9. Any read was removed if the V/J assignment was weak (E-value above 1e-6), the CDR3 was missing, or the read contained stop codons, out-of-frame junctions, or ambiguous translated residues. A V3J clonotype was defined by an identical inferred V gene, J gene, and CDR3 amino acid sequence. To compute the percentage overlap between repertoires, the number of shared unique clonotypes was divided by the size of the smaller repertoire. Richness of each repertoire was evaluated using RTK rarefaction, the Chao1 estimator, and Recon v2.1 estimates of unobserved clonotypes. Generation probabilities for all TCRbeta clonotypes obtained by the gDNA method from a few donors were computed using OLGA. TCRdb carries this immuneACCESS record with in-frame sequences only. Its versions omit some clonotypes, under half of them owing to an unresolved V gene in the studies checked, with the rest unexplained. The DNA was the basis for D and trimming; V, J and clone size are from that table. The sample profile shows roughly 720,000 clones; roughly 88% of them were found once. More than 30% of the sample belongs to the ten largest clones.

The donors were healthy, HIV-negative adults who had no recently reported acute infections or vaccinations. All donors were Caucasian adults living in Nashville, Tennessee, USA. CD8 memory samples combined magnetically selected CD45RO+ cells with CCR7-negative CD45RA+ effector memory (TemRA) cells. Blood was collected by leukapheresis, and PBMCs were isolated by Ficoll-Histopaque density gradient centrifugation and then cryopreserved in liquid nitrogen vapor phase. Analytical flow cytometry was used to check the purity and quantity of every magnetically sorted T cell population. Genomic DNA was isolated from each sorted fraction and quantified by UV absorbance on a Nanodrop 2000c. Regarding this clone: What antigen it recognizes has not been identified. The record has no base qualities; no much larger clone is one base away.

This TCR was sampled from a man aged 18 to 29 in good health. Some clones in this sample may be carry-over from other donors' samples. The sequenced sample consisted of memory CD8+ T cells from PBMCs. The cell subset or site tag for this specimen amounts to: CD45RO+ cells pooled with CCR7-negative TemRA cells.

CDR3 region: CASRSFRENTEAFF. The nucleotide sequence reads as follows: TGTGCCAGCAGATCCTTCAGGGAGAACACTGAAGCTTTCTTT. Rearrangement joined TRBV27 to TRBJ1-1; TRBD1 is a weak D gene call, 5 bases matching. The germline ends are 12 bases apart after V is trimmed by 6 bases and J by 1 base. The CDR3 spans 14 residues, from the cysteine through the phenylalanine. The kept DNA is CDR3 alone, 42 bases in frame from the first base. CDR1 and CDR2, looked up from the germline V gene (reference sequence), are MNHEY and SMNVEV.